One sample yielded the 15 T cell receptor beta chains listed below, sequenced in a study of metastatic and nonmetastatic thyroid tumors. Thyroid surgery was preceded by no treatment in any patient. TCRdb reanalyzed the PCR reads via MiXCR. Among some 19,000 clones listed, about a quarter were seen once. The source material was tumor tissue. These receptors originate from a female donor with papillary thyroid cancer or a benign thyroid nodule (not recorded which). Some clones in this sample may be carry-over from other donors' samples.

This clone has at least ten counts. CDR3 DNA: TGTGCCAGCAGTCAGGACAGGGCCTACGAGCAGTACTTC. It specifies CASSQDRAYEQYF. The V call is TRBV3-1, the J call TRBJ2-7, with 8 nucleotides matching TRBD1. CDR1 is LGHDT and CDR2 is YNNKEL in the germline V gene (reference sequence). V was clipped by 6 bases and J by 2 bases; unmatched bases: 3. The CDR3 has 13 amino acids.

This clone was found many times. V and J are TRBV12-3 or TRBV12-4 and TRBJ1-5; no clear D. CDR3 length: 15 residues. The V gene lost 3 bases and the J gene lost 5 bases, with 14 bases spanning the gap. CDR3 coding DNA: TGTGCCAGCAGTTTCCGACGGGATTCGGATCAGCCCCAGCATTTT. Translating gives CASSFRRDSDQPQHF.

This clone qualifies as medium-sized. This chain links TRBV28 with TRBJ2-7, with D hard to call. V lost 4 bases to trimming and J lost 1 base, with 14 bases between them. Germline V gives CDR1 MDHEN, CDR2 SYDVKM. The CDR3 contains 15 residues. The CDR3 coding sequence is TGTGCCAGCAGTTCCCTCTTCACCGAGTCCTACGAGCAGTACTTC. Protein: CASSSLFTESYEQYF.

This clone was counted at least ten times. This rearrangement joins TRBV18 to TRBJ2-7, with a tentative D call TRBD2 (5 bases). V was clipped by 0 bases and J by 6 bases, with 24 bases between them. CDR3 length equals 18 residues. Germline CDR1 KGHSH, CDR2 LQKENI. In DNA, the CDR3 is TGTGCCAGCTCACCACCTCGCGTGCTCGCAACCGGAGGTGGCGAGCAGTACTTC. Translation: CASSPPRVLATGGGEQYF.

To note about this clone: A much larger clone differs by one base, so this may be a read error. The chain is built from TRBV11-1 and TRBJ2-3; the match to TRBD2 covers 8 bases. J was trimmed by 5 bases and V by 5 bases; bases with no gene match: 12. The CDR3 has 16 residues. The germline CDR1 and CDR2 sequences are SGHAT and FQDESV (reference sequence). The CDR3, as DNA: TGTGCCAGCAGCGTCCTCAGCGGGAGATGGGGAGATACGCAGTATTTT. Translating it yields CASSVLSGRWGDTQYF.

By share, this clone counts as medium-sized. The chain joins TRBV6-1 to TRBJ1-2; 7 bases are a match to TRBD1. CDR1 MNHNS and CDR2 SASEGT come from the germline V gene. The CDR3 totals 13 residues. With 10 bases clipped from V and 5 bases from J, the junction kept 10 bases outside the gene matches. CDR3 sequence (DNA): TGTGCCATTTCTAGGACAGGAGGGTATGGCTACACCTTC. It specifies CAISRTGGYGYTF.

This clone was detected ten times or more. Being one base from a much bigger clone, this may be a read error. The chain is built from TRBV19 and TRBJ1-1; D is unclear. Germline assignment: CDR1 LNHDA and CDR2 SQIVND (reference sequence). V lost 10 bases and J lost 3, with 18 bases in between. This CDR3 is built from 14 residues. The CDR3 here is CATGGRTPYTEAFF. The CDR3 bases are TGTGCCACCGGAGGTAGGACGCCTTACACTGAAGCTTTCTTT. Supplemented by reference TRBV19 and TRBJ1-1, the full variable domain reads DGGITQSPKYLFRKEGQNVTLSCEQNLNHDAMYWYRQDPGQGLRLIYYSQIVNDFQKGDIAEGYSVSREKKESFPLTVTSAQKNPTAFYLCATGGRTPYTEAFFGQGTRLTVV.

CDR3 nucleotides: TGTGCCATCCGGGACAGGTCCTCCTACGAGCAGTACTTC. Amino acids: CAIRDRSSYEQYF. The chain combines TRBV10-3 with TRBJ2-7; 8 bases are a match to TRBD1. V dropped 8 bases and J dropped 0; count of bases not matched to a gene: 3. Germline CDR1 ENHRY, CDR2 SYGVKD. The CDR3 has 13 residues.

V and J are TRBV7-8 and TRBJ2-7; the D gene is possibly TRBD1 (6 bases). Germline V gene sequence: CDR1 SGHVS, CDR2 FQNEAQ. The CDR3 consists of 14 residues. The germline V and J ends were trimmed by 5 bases and 3 bases, with 14 bases remaining between them. The CDR3 coding sequence is TGTGCCAGCAGCCCTGACAGGTTAATCTACGAGCAGTACTTC. It codes for CASSPDRLIYEQYF.

The V gene is TRBV11-2, the J gene TRBJ2-1, with a weak D call TRBD2 (5 bases). The CDR3 contains 16 residues. The germline gives CDR1 SGHAT, CDR2 FQNNGV. V lost 0 bases, J lost 6 bases, and 15 bases lay in between. The CDR3 loop is CASSLDAAPGGNEQFF. CDR3 nucleotides: TGTGCCAGCAGCTTAGACGCGGCACCAGGAGGCAATGAGCAGTTCTTC.

This clone has only a few counts. This may stem from a read error, because a much larger clone lies one nucleotide away. The chain combines TRBV6-1 with TRBJ2-7, with a possible D match to TRBD2 (6 bases). The CDR3 sequence is 14 residues long. Germline CDR1 and CDR2: MNHNS and SASEGT. The CDR3 loop reads CSSRTPGLRYEQYF. The CDR3 bases are TGTTCCAGCCGGACCCCGGGACTCCGGTACGAGCAGTACTTC.

This clone was recorded a few times. The genes are TRBV12-3 or TRBV12-4 and TRBJ1-2; D uncertain. The CDR3 extends over 14 amino acids. Trimming left V 3 bases short and J 5 bases short, with 13 bases between. CDR3 coding DNA: TGTGCCAGCAGTTTCGGGAGGGCGGGGTATGGCTACACCTTC. It is translated as CASSFGRAGYGYTF.

In its sample, this clone ranks as medium-sized (0.01 to 0.1%). The chain employs TRBV19 and TRBJ2-1; 10 bases align to TRBD2. Unmatched junction bases numbered 5, after V lost 4 bases and J lost 14 bases. The CDR3 contains 12 residues. Germline lookup yields CDR1 LNHDA and CDR2 SQIVND (reference sequence). The CDR3 loop is CASSKRAGGKFF. For the CDR3, the DNA is TGTGCCAGTAGTAAGAGAGCGGGAGGGAAGTTCTTC. Using reference TRBV19 and TRBJ2-1 for the parts outside the CDR3, the full variable domain is DGGITQSPKYLFRKEGQNVTLSCEQNLNHDAMYWYRQDPGQGLRLIYYSQIVNDFQKGDIAEGYSVSREKKESFPLTVTSAQKNPTAFYLCASSKRAGGKFFGPGTRLTVL.

In its sample, this clone was seen many times. This sequence joins TRBV6-1 and TRBJ1-1; TRBD1 is a possible D gene (5 bases). V lost 6 bases and J 5 bases, leaving 16 bases between the germline ends. CDR3 length equals 14 residues. The V gene's germline CDR1 is MNHNS and CDR2 SASEGT. CDR3 residues: CASSSLLGGTEAFF. In nucleotides, the CDR3 is TGTGCCAGCAGCAGTCTCTTGGGGGGTACTGAAGCTTTCTTT.

The J gene is TRBJ1-1, the V gene TRBV4-3; possibly TRBD1 for D (5 bases). The germline V gene has CDR1 LGHNA and CDR2 YSLEER. Trimming stripped 0 bases from V and 7 bases from J, with 12 bases between. This CDR3 spans 14 amino acids. The chain's CDR3 is CASSQDRGDGEAFF. The CDR3 region has the DNA TGCGCCAGCAGCCAAGATCGGGGGGATGGTGAAGCTTTCTTT.